What follows are 10 T cell receptor beta chains derived from one specimen sequenced in a study of cytomegalovirus exposure and HLA in healthy donors. This table comes from immunoSEQ multiplex PCR, and its TCRdb copy is limited to in-frame clones, with some not included. This table has about 250,000 clones, about 90% appearing once. Material: PBMCs. Every receptor here comes from a man aged 18-30 years in good health and CMV-seropositive.

The V gene is TRBV6-5, the J gene TRBJ1-2; the D gene is possibly TRBD1 (6 bases). The CDR3 has 13 residues. The germline V gene encodes CDR1 MNHEY and CDR2 SVGAGI. V was cut by 2 bases and J by 8 bases, with 12 bases left in between. The CDR3 nucleotides read TGTGCCAGCAGTTACGCAGGGACAAAGGGCTACACCTTC. This encodes CASSYAGTKGYTF.

This clone was counted only a few times. The V and J genes are TRBV5-4 and TRBJ2-7; D might be TRBD1 (6 bases). The V end lost 4 bases, the J end lost 5 bases, and 10 bases lay between the germline ends. The CDR3 runs to 12 residues. Germline assignment: CDR1 SGHNT and CDR2 YYREEE (reference sequence). The CDR3 is CASSQGGNEQYF. The CDR3 DNA reads TGTGCCAGCAGCCAAGGGGGTAACGAGCAGTACTTC. Full variable domain (remainder filled in from reference TRBV5-4 and TRBJ2-7): ETGVTQSPTHLIKTRGQQVTLRCSSQSGHNTVSWYQQALGQGPQFIFQYYREEENGRGNFPPRFSGLQFPNYSSELNVNALELDDSALYLCASSQGGNEQYFGPGTRLTVT.

This clone showed up just once. The rearrangement uses TRBV27 and TRBJ2-5; D is possibly TRBD1 (6 bases). V shed 6 bases and J shed 5 bases, with 13 bases lying between them. The germline V gene encodes CDR1 MNHEY and CDR2 SMNVEV (reference sequence). The CDR3 extends over 13 amino acids. The CDR3 DNA reads TGTGCCAGCAGCCCACGGACAGAGGAGACCCAGTACTTC. It specifies CASSPRTEETQYF.

V is TRBV29-1 and J is TRBJ2-1, with 9 positions matching TRBD2. The CDR3 extends over 12 amino acids. After removal of 6 bases from V and 7 bases from J, the junction contained 4 bases not matched to a gene. Germline-derived CDR1 and CDR2 are SQVTM and ANQGSEA. The CDR3 nucleotides are TGCAGCGTGAGCGGGAGGAGGAATGAGCAGTTCTTC. Residues: CSVSGRRNEQFF.

The CDR3 spells CASMAGGQPQHF. CDR3 sequence (DNA): TGTGCCAGCATGGCGGGCGGTCAGCCCCAGCATTTT. This chain uses TRBV28 with TRBJ1-5; D not resolved. This CDR3 region has 12 residues. V lost 7 bases and J 6 bases, leaving 10 bases between the germline ends. Germline CDR1 MDHEN, CDR2 SYDVKM.

The chain has TRBV5-1 and TRBJ1-4; D is undetermined. The CDR3 has 15 residues. Deletions cut 0 bases from V and 2 bases from J, with 8 bases between. The germline gives CDR1 SGHRS, CDR2 YFSETQ. CDR3 nucleotide sequence: TGCGCCAGCAGCTTGGGGCCGGGGACTAATGAAAAACTGTTTTTT. Its translation: CASSLGPGTNEKLFF.

The count of this clone is one. The chain recombines TRBV4-3 with TRBJ2-7, with D tentatively TRBD1 (5 bases). The CDR3 has 15 residues. In germline, CDR1 is LGHNA, CDR2 YSLEER. V was clipped by 0 bases and J by 3 bases, with 12 bases between them. DNA for the CDR3: TGCGCCAGCAGCCAAGATAGGGGCTCCTTCTACGAGCAGTACTTC. This encodes CASSQDRGSFYEQYF.

The J gene is TRBJ1-1, the V gene TRBV27; 7 nucleotides line up with TRBD1. Germline V gene data show CDR1 as MNHEY and CDR2 as SMNVEV (reference sequence). The CDR3 runs to 13 residues. V trimming: 6 bases; J trimming: 5 bases; junction bases outside the gene matches: 6. The CDR3 loop is CASRMTGFTEAFF. CDR3 DNA sequence: TGTGCCAGCAGAATGACAGGGTTTACTGAAGCTTTCTTT.

The chain has TRBV4-1 and TRBJ1-2, with 8 bases matching TRBD1. From germline, CDR1 is MGHRA and CDR2 YSYEKL. V shed 4 bases, J shed 8 bases, and the junction held 3 bases outside the gene matches. The CDR3 runs 12 residues. CDR3 loop: CASSPGGVGYTF. CDR3 DNA sequence: TGCGCCAGCAGCCCAGGGGGCGTAGGCTACACCTTC.

The chain is built from TRBV6-4 and TRBJ2-3; D not certain. The CDR3 runs to 13 residues. Trimming left V 9 bases short and J 8 bases short, with 18 bases between. Germline lookup yields CDR1 MRHNA and CDR2 SNTAGT. Here the CDR3 DNA reads TGTGCCAGAACCGCTTTCCTGAGAACTACGCAGTATTTT. This translates into CARTAFLRTTQYF.